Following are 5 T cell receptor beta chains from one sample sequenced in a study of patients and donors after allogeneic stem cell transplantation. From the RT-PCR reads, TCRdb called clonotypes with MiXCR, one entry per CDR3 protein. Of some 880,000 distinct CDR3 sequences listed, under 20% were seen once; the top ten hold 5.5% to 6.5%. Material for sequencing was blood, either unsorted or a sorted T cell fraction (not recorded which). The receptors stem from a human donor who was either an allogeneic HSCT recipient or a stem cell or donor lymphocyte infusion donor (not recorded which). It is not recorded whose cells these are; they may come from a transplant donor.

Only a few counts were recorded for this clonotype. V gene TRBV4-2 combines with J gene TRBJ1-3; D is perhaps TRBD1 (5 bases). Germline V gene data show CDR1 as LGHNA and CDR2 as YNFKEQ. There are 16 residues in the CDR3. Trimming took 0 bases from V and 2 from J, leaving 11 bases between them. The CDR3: CASSQDSGDAGNTIYF. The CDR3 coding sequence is TGTGCCAGCAGCCAAGATAGCGGGGACGCTGGAAACACCATATATTTT.

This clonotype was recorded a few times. The CDR3 DNA is TGCGCCAGCAGCCAAGAGAAGCAGGGTTGGGATAATTCACCCCTCCACTTT. Residues: CASSQEKQGWDNSPLHF. V and J are TRBV4-1 and TRBJ1-6, with D possibly TRBD1 on 5 matching bases. This CDR3 contains 17 residues. Trimming stripped 0 bases from V and 5 bases from J, with 14 bases between. Germline V CDR1 and CDR2: MGHRA, YSYEKL.

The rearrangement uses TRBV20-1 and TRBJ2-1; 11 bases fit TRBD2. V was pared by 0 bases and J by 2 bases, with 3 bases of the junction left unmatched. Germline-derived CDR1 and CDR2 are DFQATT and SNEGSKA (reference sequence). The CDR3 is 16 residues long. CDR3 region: CSARDGTSGAYNEQFF. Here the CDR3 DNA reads TGCAGTGCTAGAGATGGGACTAGCGGAGCCTACAATGAGCAGTTCTTC.

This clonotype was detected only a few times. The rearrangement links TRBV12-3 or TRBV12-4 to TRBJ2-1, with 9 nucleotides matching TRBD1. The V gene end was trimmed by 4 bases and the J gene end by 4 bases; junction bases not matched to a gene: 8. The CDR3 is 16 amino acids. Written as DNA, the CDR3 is TGTGCCAGCAGTTCGTTGGGACAGGGAAAATACAATGAGCAGTTCTTC. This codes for CASSSLGQGKYNEQFF.

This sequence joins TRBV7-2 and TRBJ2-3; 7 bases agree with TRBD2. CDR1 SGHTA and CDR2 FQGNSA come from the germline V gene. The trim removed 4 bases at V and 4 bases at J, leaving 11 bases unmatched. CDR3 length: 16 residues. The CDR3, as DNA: TGTGCCAGCAGCTCACTAGCGCCCCTGGGACCAGATACGCAGTATTTT. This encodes CASSSLAPLGPDTQYF.